This T cell receptor beta chain was sequenced during a study of blood T cell repertoires in COVID-19. Study context: PBMCs, B-cell-depleted T cells, or T cells were the source of the cDNA or gDNA that made up the material.

Profiled with immunoSEQ multiplex PCR; TCRdb holds only in-frame clones, not every one. The table has some 87,000 clones, roughly 89% seen once. Looked up from germline, CDR1 is MNHEY and CDR2 is SMNVEV (reference sequence). The CDR3 totals 14 residues. Deletions cut 8 bases from V and 1 base from J, with 12 bases between. The chain uses TRBV27 and TRBJ2-1, with D possibly being TRBD2 (5 bases). Material for sequencing was peripheral blood. This sequence was found in a human donor with COVID-19, enrolled during active disease. The donor label of this sample is uncertain. CDR3 protein: CASSLTGSYNEQFF. The CDR3 DNA reads TGTGCCAGCTCTCTGACGGGATCCTACAATGAGCAGTTCTTC.